This T cell receptor (beta chain) was identified during a study of T cell clonality in common variable immunodeficiency. General study results and limits: Fewer deletions and N-nucleotide insertions were reportedly seen in common variable immunodeficiency TCR beta sequences. Compared with healthy controls, CVID subjects showed increased TCRbeta clonality, mostly in about a third. Links between repertoire features and CVID complications were heterogeneity-limited.

Replacement immunoglobulin had been given to every CVID subject for at least one year. This clone was observed many times. What it recognizes is unknown. Here immunoSEQ multiplex PCR was the method, and the copy in TCRdb shows in-frame clones only, minus some. The repertoire consists of 30,000 to 40,000 clones, none detected only once. This clonotype was obtained from a human donor with common variable immunodeficiency. Sequencing was performed on peripheral blood mononuclear cells.

CDR3 bases read: TGTGCCAGCAGTGAGGGCCACGTCGACTCTGGGGCCAACGTC. It codes for CASSEGHVDSGANV. The whole CDR3 sequence is CASSEGHVDSGANVLTF. The gene calls are TRBV2 and TRBJ2-6; D is unclear. From the germline J gene comes the end of the CDR3, since the read stops 3 residues before it. Germline values: CDR1 SNHLY, CDR2 FYNNEI. The CDR3 runs 17 residues. V gave up 3 bases and J gave up 0 bases, with 12 bases separating them.